This T cell receptor beta chain was sequenced in a study of CD8 T cells in ankylosing spondylitis. This clonotype turned up a few times. Its antigen is as yet unknown. The CDR3 loop spans 15 amino acids. The germline gives CDR1 LNHNV, CDR2 YYDKDF (reference sequence). The V segment lost 1 base and the J segment 3 bases; nucleotides outside the gene matches: 6. Study-wide findings and caveats: According to the report, clones linked to the disease were significantly enriched in matched synovial fluid samples taken from ankylosing spondylitis patients. Those disease-linked clones were CD8+; they were also relatively rare in peripheral blood. Earlier reports found some motif variants in synovial fluid and blood in reactive arthritis. For ankylosing spondylitis blood, a TCR beta motif of about eight highly homologous variants appeared characteristic.

Preparation of TCR beta libraries was done by quantitative 5'-RACE with molecular barcodes. TCRdb passed the 5' RACE reads through MiXCR, listing each CDR3 protein once. This table holds over 600,000 distinct CDR3 sequences, around 20% found once. This TCR was sampled from a male donor with ankylosing spondylitis. Sequences were obtained from blood, either unsorted or a sorted T cell fraction (not recorded which). The chain is built from TRBV15 and TRBJ2-7, with 7 bases that match TRBD1. CDR3 amino acids: CATSRGEGGYYEQYF. CDR3 nucleotide sequence: TGTGCCACCAGCAGAGGAGAAGGGGGCTACTACGAGCAGTACTTC.